Sequencing of this T cell receptor beta chain was carried out in a study of cytomegalovirus exposure and HLA in healthy donors. This clone was recorded a few times. Germline lookup yields CDR1 SQVTM and CDR2 ANQGSEA. The CDR3 runs to 12 residues. V lost 4 bases, J lost 7 bases, and 1 base stayed unmatched. Both 60 Vbeta primers and 13 Jbeta primers went into the PCR. Assay: immunoSEQ multiplex PCR; the TCRdb copy retains only in-frame clones and omits some. The profile shows fewer than 250,000 clones, roughly 83% of them singletons. The receptor comes from a male donor in good health and CMV-seropositive. V usage is TRBV29-1 and J usage is TRBJ2-1, with 10 positions matching TRBD2. Sequencing was done on a sample of PBMCs. CDR3 in DNA: TGCAGCGTTGTACTAGCGGGGAATGAGCAGTTCTTC. This translates into CSVVLAGNEQFF.